This T cell receptor beta chain is drawn from a study of cytomegalovirus exposure and HLA in healthy donors. Study-wide results and limits: An Asian-associated ancestry cluster reportedly showed fewer N-insertions than the approximately 690-donor mean in a later analysis. In an earlier analysis, productive rearrangement rates for most beta V segments clustered near 90% or 30%. With high specificity and sensitivity, the classifier reportedly diagnosed cytomegalovirus status.

Germline V CDR1 and CDR2: SGHRS, YFSETQ. The V gene end was trimmed by 0 bases and the J gene end by 5 bases; junction bases not matched to a gene: 1. The CDR3 contains 14 residues. For this clone: What it binds is not known.

The PCR made use of 60 Vbeta and 13 Jbeta primers. Sequencing used immunoSEQ multiplex PCR; TCRdb keeps in-frame clones, though not all of them. This table has around 190,000 clones, around 87% appearing once. Sequencing was done on a sample of PBMCs. The sequence was obtained from a young woman in good health and CMV-seronegative. V is TRBV5-1 and J is TRBJ2-7; 11 bases align to TRBD2. CDR3 nucleotide sequence: TGCGCCAGCAGCTTGGGTAGCGGGGGGGACGAGCAGTACTTC. This sequence encodes CASSLGSGGDEQYF.